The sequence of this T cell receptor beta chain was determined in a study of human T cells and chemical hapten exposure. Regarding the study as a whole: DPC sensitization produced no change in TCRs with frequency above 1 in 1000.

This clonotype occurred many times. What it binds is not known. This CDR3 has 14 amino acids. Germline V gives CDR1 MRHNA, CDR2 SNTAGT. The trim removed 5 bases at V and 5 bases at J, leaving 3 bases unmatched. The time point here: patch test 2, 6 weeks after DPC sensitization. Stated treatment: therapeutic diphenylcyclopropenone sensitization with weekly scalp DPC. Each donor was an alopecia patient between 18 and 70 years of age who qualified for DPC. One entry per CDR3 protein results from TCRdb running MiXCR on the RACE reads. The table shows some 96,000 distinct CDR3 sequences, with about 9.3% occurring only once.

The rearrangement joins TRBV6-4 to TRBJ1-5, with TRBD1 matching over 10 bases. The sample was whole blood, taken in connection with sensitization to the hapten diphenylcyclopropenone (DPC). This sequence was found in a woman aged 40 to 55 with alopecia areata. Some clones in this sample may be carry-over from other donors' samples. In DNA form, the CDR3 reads TGTGCCAGCAGTCAGACAGGGGGCGATCAGCCCCAGCATTTT. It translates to CASSQTGGDQPQHF.